This T cell receptor (beta chain) was documented in a study of cytomegalovirus exposure and HLA in healthy donors. Study background: Of roughly 400 genotyped donors, 81% grouped in the Caucasian-associated ancestry cluster.

A multiplex PCR was run with 60 Vbeta primers and 13 Jbeta primers. Using immunoSEQ multiplex PCR, the repertoire was profiled, and TCRdb retains in-frame clones only, with some absent. The sample has 90,000 to 110,000 clones; approximately 70% are singletons. Comments on this clone: The antigen remains undetermined.

The CDR3 is 13 residues long. Trimming stripped 9 bases from V and 5 bases from J, with 16 bases between. CDR1 is LNHDA and CDR2 is SQIVND in the germline V gene (reference sequence). The study, taken as a whole, reports: According to a later analysis, donors in an Asian-associated ancestry cluster reportedly had fewer N-insertions than the approximately 670-donor mean. The study dropped some indistinguishable V segments, TRBV6-2 and TRBV6-3 among them.

All donors participated as healthy donors of bone marrow. V and J are TRBV19 and TRBJ2-5; D perhaps matches TRBD2 (6 bases). The sequencing input was PBMCs. This clonotype originated in a young man in good health and CMV-seronegative. This chain's CDR3 is CASGRELGETQYF. CDR3 DNA sequence: TGTGCCAGCGGACGGGAGTTAGGGGAGACCCAGTACTTC.